A single sample gave rise to the 8 T cell receptor beta chains below, sequenced in a study of T cell repertoires in cytomegalovirus infection. One entry per CDR3 protein, called by TCRdb with MiXCR from the reads. This table has fewer than 700,000 distinct CDR3 sequences, more than 20% appearing once. The sequenced material came from CD8+ T cells from PBMCs. The source is a human donor in good health (CMV status not recorded). Some clones in this sample may be carry-over from other donors' samples.

The chain recombines TRBV6-2 or TRBV6-3 with TRBJ2-7; D is unclear. CDR3 length: 15 residues. V was shortened by 0 bases and J by 3 bases, with 12 bases between the two germline ends. From germline, CDR1 is MNHEY and CDR2 SVGEGT. The CDR3: CASSYSAAVGYEQYV. CDR3 DNA sequence: TGTGCCAGCAGTTACTCCGCGGCGGTTGGCTACGAGCAGTACGTC.

This clonotype was counted between two and nine times. CDR3 residues: CASSSGVGNTGELFF. The CDR3 nucleotides read TGTGCCAGCAGTTCAGGGGTCGGGAACACCGGGGAGCTGTTTTTT. The rearrangement uses TRBV12-3 or TRBV12-4 and TRBJ2-2; perhaps TRBD1 as D (6 bases). The CDR3 runs to 15 residues. With 4 bases removed from V and 1 base from J, the gap between germline ends came to 10 bases.

Only a few counts were recorded for this clonotype. The chain is built from TRBV27 and TRBJ2-2; TRBD1 aligns across 8 bases. This CDR3 is built from 16 residues. V shed 5 bases, J shed 5 bases, and the junction held 10 bases outside the gene matches. Germline CDR1 and CDR2: MNHEY and SMNVEV (reference sequence). The CDR3: CASSPSTGESTGELFF. The CDR3 coding sequence is TGTGCCAGCAGTCCGTCGACAGGGGAGAGTACCGGGGAGCTGTTTTTT.

The V and J genes are TRBV27 and TRBJ2-2; D not certain. Germline V gene data show CDR1 as MNHEY and CDR2 as SMNVEV (reference sequence). Trimming removed 3 bases at V and 3 bases at J, with 17 bases between. The CDR3 runs to 17 residues. CDR3: CASSLVGWRTDTGELFF. The DNA for the CDR3 is TGTGCCAGCAGTTTGGTCGGTTGGAGAACGGACACCGGGGAGCTGTTTTTT.

This clonotype showed up just once. The genes are TRBV10-3 and TRBJ2-5, with D maybe TRBD1 (5 bases). V dropped 2 bases and J dropped 2 bases, with 15 bases sitting between them. CDR3 length: 16 residues. From germline, CDR1 is ENHRY and CDR2 SYGVKD. CDR3 protein: CAISEIETATQETQYF. As DNA, the CDR3 is TGTGCCATCAGTGAGATAGAGACAGCAACTCAAGAGACCCAGTACTTC.

A note on this clonotype: The junction departs from germline at one end; a sequencing error may be responsible. The CDR3 DNA sequence: TGTGCCAGCAGCTTAGGACAGGGAACTGAAGCTCTCTTT. This gives the protein CASSLGQGTEALF. The chain couples TRBV7-9 to TRBJ1-1; 7 bases line up with TRBD1. This CDR3 has 13 residues. Germline CDR1 reads SEHNR; CDR2 reads FQNEAQ (reference sequence).

A few counts support this clonotype. V usage is TRBV27 and J usage is TRBJ2-2; the match to TRBD2 covers 7 bases. V lost 5 bases to trimming and J lost 4 bases; unmatched junction nucleotides: 4. This CDR3 is 14 amino acids long. The germline gives CDR1 MNHEY, CDR2 SMNVEV (reference sequence). CDR3 nucleotides: TGTGCCAGCAGTGCCCGGGGGGTCACCGGGGAGCTGTTTTTT. Its translation is CASSARGVTGELFF.

This clonotype was counted at least ten times. The chain links TRBV7-2 to TRBJ1-2; D unresolved. Germline V gene sequence: CDR1 SGHTA, CDR2 FQGNSA. This CDR3 has 15 residues. V lost 3 bases to trimming and J lost 6 bases, with 17 bases between them. The CDR3: CASSFNGGFWDGYTF. The CDR3 DNA sequence: TGTGCCAGCAGCTTCAACGGAGGGTTTTGGGATGGCTACACCTTC.